This T cell receptor (beta chain) is drawn from a study of shared clonotypes between healthy human individuals. TCRdb's copy holds only in-frame clones and misses some; the assay was immunoSEQ multiplex PCR. The sample has about 2 million clones, about 95% seen once. This CDR3 comprises 14 residues. Germline V gene data show CDR1 as PRHDT and CDR2 as FYEKMQ (reference sequence). V was clipped by 5 bases and J by 3 bases, with 14 bases between them. CD45RO-negative, CCR7-positively selected cells formed the naive CD8 fraction, excluding terminally differentiated effector memory CD45RA+ cells. The J gene is TRBJ2-7, the V gene TRBV13; a weak D match, TRBD1 (5 bases). This receptor was obtained from a man aged 18-30 years in good health. The sequenced sample consisted of naive CD8+ T cells sorted from blood. CDR3 residues: CASSTRVGLYEQYF. The CDR3 DNA follows: TGTGCCAGCAGCACCAGGGTGGGCCTCTACGAGCAGTACTTC. The whole variable domain, filled in from reference TRBV13 and TRBJ2-7, reads AAGVIQSPRHLIKEKRETATLKCYPIPRHDTVYWYQQGPGQDPQFLISFYEKMQSDKGSIPDRFSAQQFSDYHSELNMSSLELGDSALYFCASSTRVGLYEQYFGPGTRLTVT.